Listed below are T cell receptor beta chains from one sample, sequenced in a study of beta chain features in type 1 diabetes. Only in-frame clones appear in the TCRdb table, and some are missing; sequencing was by immunoSEQ multiplex PCR. Of roughly 230,000 clones listed, about 11% were seen once; the top ten hold over 0.015%. Sequencing used naive CD4+ T cells from blood. The source is a young man with type 1 diabetes. CDR3s include the opening cysteine and the closing phenylalanine or tryptophan.

v_call	j_call	cdr3_aa
TRBV2	TRBJ2-3	CASSGRPTDTQYF
TRBV6-1	TRBJ1-6	CASRGQGNSPLHF
TRBV19	TRBJ2-5	CASSGGETQYF
TRBV12-5	TRBJ1-1	CASGLSTGSGIAFF
TRBV12-5	TRBJ2-1	CASGRGDRGLRVVGEQFF
TRBV5-1	TRBJ1-1	CASRPEIHNTEAFF
TRBV5-5	TRBJ2-5	CASSLAGSETQYF
TRBV11-2	TRBJ2-1	CASSSQGIGGYNEQFF
TRBV9	TRBJ2-7	CASSVGQGQTYEQYF
TRBV4-1	TRBJ2-7	CASRPTGTNPYEQYF
TRBV11-2	TRBJ2-7	CASSLTGYEQYF
TRBV5-8	TRBJ1-5	CASSSYPGQGLQPQHF
TRBV6-1	TRBJ2-5	CASRDGGLQETQYF
TRBV4-1	TRBJ2-3	CASSQLGLAGTDTQYF
TRBV23-1	TRBJ1-5	CASSHDSHLQPATGQPQHF
TRBV9	TRBJ2-3	CASSSGTSGGSTDTQYF
TRBV6-5	TRBJ1-2	CASSYLMTGQGAGYTF
TRBV2	TRBJ2-7	CASSASGTGTYEQYF
TRBV5-1	TRBJ2-7	CASSLGPKWAGGYHEQYF
TRBV27	TRBJ1-1	CASSLSTYTEAFF
TRBV7-9	TRBJ2-4	CASSPRTSPGRNIQYF
TRBV28	TRBJ2-7	CASSQGDGAYEQYF
TRBV5-1	TRBJ2-3	CASDLASGATDTQYF
TRBV28	TRBJ1-2	CASRTGDRAGGYTF
TRBV29-1	TRBJ1-5	CSVVDRVGQPQHF
TRBV5-1	TRBJ2-3	CASSLGESTDTQYF
TRBV27	TRBJ2-1	CASWTVGGSYNEQFF
TRBV5-1	TRBJ2-2	CASSLQGSGELFF
TRBV7-8	TRBJ1-1	CASSESSRWRNTEAFF
TRBV28	TRBJ1-5	CASSFYAGPQHF
TRBV4-3	TRBJ1-5	CASSQDAGGLQPQHF
TRBV2	TRBJ1-6	CASSEGIGAPLHF
TRBV27	TRBJ2-7	CASSFSGLAGGIYEQYF
TRBV30	TRBJ1-5	CAWAPGGGQPQHF
TRBV7-9	TRBJ1-4	CASSSPGTTNEKLFF
TRBV18	TRBJ2-1	CASSPPSGYNEQFF
TRBV12-5	TRBJ1-2	CASGLVSGGGYTF
TRBV5-4	TRBJ1-2	CASSFDGNYGYTF
TRBV9	TRBJ1-2	CASSSQGLGYTF
TRBV5-1	TRBJ1-1	CASSFGRTGDTEAFF
TRBV11-2	TRBJ1-2	CASSLGHNYGYTF
TRBV25-1	TRBJ1-4	CGTAENEKLFF
TRBV7-2	TRBJ1-1	CASSLAGQSMNTEAFF
TRBV9	TRBJ2-1	CASSLLGGPDYEQFF
TRBV21-1	TRBJ1-2	CASSKEGLRGYTF
TRBV19	TRBJ1-5	CASSPAGGNQPQHF
TRBV7-9	TRBJ2-3	CASLGTGTTDTQYF
TRBV6-5	TRBJ2-1	CAISELPRGEQFF
TRBV11-2	TRBJ2-5	CASSLSGETQYF
TRBV10-3	TRBJ2-1	CAISELLATNEQFF
TRBV4-3	TRBJ1-5	CASSQDGGDSNQPQHF
TRBV2	TRBJ2-7	CASLFRGSSYEQYF
TRBV10-3	TRBJ2-7	CATTGLGTSGYEQYF
TRBV19	TRBJ1-2	CASSIQDNYGYTF
TRBV4-3	TRBJ1-5	CASSLALTNQPQHF
TRBV2	TRBJ1-6	CASGLTGQGNSPLHF
TRBV7-2	TRBJ2-7	CASSPAKREQYF
TRBV5-1	TRBJ2-1	CASSLVAGAHPYNEQFF
TRBV7-2	TRBJ2-7	CASSPTGQGRSSYEQYF